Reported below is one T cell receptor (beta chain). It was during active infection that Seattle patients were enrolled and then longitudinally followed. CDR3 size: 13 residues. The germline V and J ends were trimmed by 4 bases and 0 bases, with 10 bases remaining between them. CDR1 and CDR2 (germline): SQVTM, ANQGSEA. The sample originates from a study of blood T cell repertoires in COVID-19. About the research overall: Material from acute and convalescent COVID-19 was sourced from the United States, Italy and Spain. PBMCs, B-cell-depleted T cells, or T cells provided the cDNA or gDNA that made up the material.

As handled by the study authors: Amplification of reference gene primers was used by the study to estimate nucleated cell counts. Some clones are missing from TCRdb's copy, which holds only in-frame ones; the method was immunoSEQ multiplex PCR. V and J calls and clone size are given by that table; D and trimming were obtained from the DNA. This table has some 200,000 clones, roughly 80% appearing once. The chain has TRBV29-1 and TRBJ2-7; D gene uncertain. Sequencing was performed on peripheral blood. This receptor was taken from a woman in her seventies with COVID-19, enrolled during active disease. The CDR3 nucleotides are TGCAGCGTTGCTTCCTTAAACTCCTACGAGCAGTACTTC. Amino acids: CSVASLNSYEQYF.